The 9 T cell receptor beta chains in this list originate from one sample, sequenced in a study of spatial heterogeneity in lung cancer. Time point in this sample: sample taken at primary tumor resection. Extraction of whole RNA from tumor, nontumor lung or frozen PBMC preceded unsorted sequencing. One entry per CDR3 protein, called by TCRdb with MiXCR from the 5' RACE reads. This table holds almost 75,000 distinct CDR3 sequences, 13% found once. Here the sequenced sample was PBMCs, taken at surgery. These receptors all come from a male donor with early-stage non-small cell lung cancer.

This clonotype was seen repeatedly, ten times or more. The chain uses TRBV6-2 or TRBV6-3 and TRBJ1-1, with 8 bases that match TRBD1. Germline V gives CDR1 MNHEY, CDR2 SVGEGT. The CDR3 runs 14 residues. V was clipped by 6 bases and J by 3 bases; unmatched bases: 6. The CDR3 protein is CASRPGTGYTEAFF. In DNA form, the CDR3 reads TGTGCCAGCAGACCCGGGACAGGCTACACTGAAGCTTTCTTT.

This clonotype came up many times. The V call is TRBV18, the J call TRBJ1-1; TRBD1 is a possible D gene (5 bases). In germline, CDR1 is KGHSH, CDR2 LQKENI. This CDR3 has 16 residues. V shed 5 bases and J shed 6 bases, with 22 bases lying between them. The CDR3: CASSARSGRVGAEAFF. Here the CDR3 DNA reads TGTGCCAGCTCAGCTCGTTCGGGCAGGGTTGGTGCTGAAGCTTTCTTT.

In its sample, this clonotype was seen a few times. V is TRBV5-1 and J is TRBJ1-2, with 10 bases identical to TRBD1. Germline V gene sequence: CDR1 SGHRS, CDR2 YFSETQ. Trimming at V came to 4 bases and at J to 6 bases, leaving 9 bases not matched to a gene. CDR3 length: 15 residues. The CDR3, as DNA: TGCGCCAGCAGCCCCGACAGGGGGCGCCAGGATGGCTACACCTTC. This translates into CASSPDRGRQDGYTF. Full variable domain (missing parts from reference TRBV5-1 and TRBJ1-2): KAGVTQTPRYLIKTRGQQVTLSCSPISGHRSVSWYQQTPGQGLQFLFEYFSETQRNKGNFPGRFSGRQFSNSRSEMNVSTLELGDSALYLCASSPDRGRQDGYTFGSGTRLTVV.

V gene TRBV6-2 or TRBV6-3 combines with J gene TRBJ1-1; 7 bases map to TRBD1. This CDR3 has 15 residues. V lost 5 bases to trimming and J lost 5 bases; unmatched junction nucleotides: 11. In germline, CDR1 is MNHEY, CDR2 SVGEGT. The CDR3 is CASSHREGAVTEAFF. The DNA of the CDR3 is TGTGCCAGCAGTCACCGGGAGGGGGCGGTTACTGAAGCTTTCTTT.

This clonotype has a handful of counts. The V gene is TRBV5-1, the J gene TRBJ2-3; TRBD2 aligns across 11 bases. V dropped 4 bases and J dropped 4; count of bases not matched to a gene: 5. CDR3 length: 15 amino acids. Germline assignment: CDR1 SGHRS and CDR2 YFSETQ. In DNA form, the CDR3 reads TGCGCCAGCAGCCCACTAGCGGGAGTGGCAGATACGCAGTATTTT. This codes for CASSPLAGVADTQYF.

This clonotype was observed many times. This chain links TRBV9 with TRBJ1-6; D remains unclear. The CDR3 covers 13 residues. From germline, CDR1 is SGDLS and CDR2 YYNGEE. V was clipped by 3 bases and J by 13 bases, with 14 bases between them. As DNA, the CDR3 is TGTGCCAGCAGCGGGACCGGCGCCAGGCCCCTCCACTTT. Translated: CASSGTGARPLHF.

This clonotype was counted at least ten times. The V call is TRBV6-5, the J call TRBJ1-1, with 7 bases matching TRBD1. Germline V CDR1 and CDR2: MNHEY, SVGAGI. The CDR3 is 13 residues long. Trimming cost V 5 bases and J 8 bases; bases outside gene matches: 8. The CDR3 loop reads CASSRQGGAEAFF. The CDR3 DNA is TGTGCCAGCAGTAGGCAGGGGGGCGCAGAAGCTTTCTTT.

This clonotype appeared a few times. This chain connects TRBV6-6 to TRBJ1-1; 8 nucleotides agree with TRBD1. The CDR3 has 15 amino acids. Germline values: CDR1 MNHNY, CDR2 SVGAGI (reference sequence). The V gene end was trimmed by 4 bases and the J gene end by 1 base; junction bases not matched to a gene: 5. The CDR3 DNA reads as TGTGCCAGCAGTTTCCCCGGGACAGGGAACACTGAAGCTTTCTTT. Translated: CASSFPGTGNTEAFF.

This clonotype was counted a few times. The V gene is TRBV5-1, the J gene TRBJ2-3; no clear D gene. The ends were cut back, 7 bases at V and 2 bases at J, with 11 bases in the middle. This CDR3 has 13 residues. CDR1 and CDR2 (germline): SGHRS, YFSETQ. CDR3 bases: TGCGCCAGCCTGGAACAGAACACAGATACGCAGTATTTT. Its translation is CASLEQNTDTQYF. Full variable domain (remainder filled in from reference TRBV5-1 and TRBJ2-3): KAGVTQTPRYLIKTRGQQVTLSCSPISGHRSVSWYQQTPGQGLQFLFEYFSETQRNKGNFPGRFSGRQFSNSRSEMNVSTLELGDSALYLCASLEQNTDTQYFGPGTRLTVL.